This entry lists 9 T cell receptor beta chains sequenced from one sample in a study of T cell changes during pregnancy in multiple sclerosis. Some clones are missing from TCRdb's copy, which holds only in-frame ones; the method was immunoSEQ multiplex PCR. The top ten hold around 3.3% of the sample, which has about 70,000 clones, approximately 92% seen once. The sample here was CD8+ T cells from peripheral blood mononuclear cells, taken in the third trimester of pregnancy. Source of these receptors: a female donor in good health, enrolled as a control in a pregnancy study.

The rearrangement uses TRBV9 and TRBJ1-2; 11 positions agree with TRBD1. The CDR3 runs to 16 residues. Germline V gene sequence: CDR1 SGDLS, CDR2 YYNGEE. V lost 0 bases, J lost 7 bases, and 8 bases stayed unmatched. CDR3 region: CASSVARGQGVFGYTF. For the CDR3, the DNA is TGTGCCAGCAGCGTAGCTAGGGGACAGGGGGTTTTTGGCTACACCTTC.

This clone is a singleton in its sample. As DNA, the CDR3 is TGTGCCAGCAGCACCCGGGCGGGACAGGGGGCCGGGGAGCTGTTTTTT. Residues: CASSTRAGQGAGELFF. The chain employs TRBV7-9 and TRBJ2-2, with 11 positions matching TRBD1. V was clipped by 5 bases and J by 6 bases; unmatched bases: 8. CDR1 and CDR2 (germline): SEHNR, FQNEAQ (reference sequence). The CDR3 runs 16 residues.

The chain combines TRBV7-9 with TRBJ1-2; D may be TRBD1 (5 bases). Looked up from germline, CDR1 is SEHNR and CDR2 is FQNEAQ (reference sequence). Trimming pared 4 bases from V and 4 bases from J, leaving 10 bases between. The CDR3 loop spans 13 amino acids. The CDR3 loop is CASSSDSTYGYTF. DNA of the CDR3: TGTGCCAGCAGCTCCGACAGTACCTATGGCTACACCTTC.

As concerns this clone: This sample includes further DNA sequences coding for the same CDR3. V gene TRBV13 combines with J gene TRBJ2-7; 9 bases agree with TRBD2. The CDR3 contains 15 residues. J lost 6 bases, V lost 5 bases, and 11 bases had no gene match. In germline, CDR1 is PRHDT, CDR2 FYEKMQ (reference sequence). CDR3: CASSPPGAGGREQYF. The CDR3 region has the DNA TGTGCCAGCAGCCCCCCAGGGGCGGGGGGGCGCGAGCAGTACTTC.

The chain recombines TRBV7-9 with TRBJ2-1; 12 nucleotides align to TRBD2. CDR3 length equals 17 residues. CDR1 SEHNR and CDR2 FQNEAQ come from the germline V gene (reference sequence). Trimming at V came to 2 bases and at J to 5 bases, leaving 7 bases not matched to a gene. The CDR3 spells CASSLPTSGGLNNEQFF. CDR3 sequence (DNA): TGTGCCAGCAGCTTACCTACTAGCGGGGGGCTAAACAATGAGCAGTTCTTC. Combining the CDR3 with reference TRBV7-9 and TRBJ2-1 gives the whole variable domain DTGVSQNPRHKITKRGQNVTFRCDPISEHNRLYWYRQTLGQGPEFLTYFQNEAQLEKSRLLSDRFSAERPKGSFSTLEIQRTEQGDSAMYLCASSLPTSGGLNNEQFFGPGTRLTVL.

The V call is TRBV27, the J call TRBJ2-3; D might be TRBD2 (6 bases). V was pared by 1 base and J by 0 bases, with 14 bases between. Germline assignment: CDR1 MNHEY and CDR2 SMNVEV (reference sequence). This CDR3 is built from 17 residues. The CDR3, as DNA: TGTGCCAGCAGTTTATTCTTTCGGGGGAGAAGCACAGATACGCAGTATTTT. Translation gives CASSLFFRGRSTDTQYF.

The chain uses TRBV7-9 and TRBJ2-7; 9 bases align to TRBD2. J gave up 2 bases and V 8 bases, and 4 bases lay outside the gene matches. The CDR3 sequence is 13 residues long. Looked up from germline, CDR1 is SEHNR and CDR2 is FQNEAQ (reference sequence). CDR3 coding DNA: TGTGCCAGCGCTAGCGGGATTACCTACGAGCAGTACTTC. It translates to CASASGITYEQYF.

The chain is built from TRBV9 and TRBJ2-2; no firm D call. Germline V gene lookup returns CDR1 SGDLS and CDR2 YYNGEE. This CDR3 has 14 residues. Trimming took 0 bases from V and 1 from J, leaving 4 bases between them. CDR3 DNA sequence: TGTGCCAGCAGCGTAGCCGGGAACACCGGGGAGCTGTTTTTT. Residues: CASSVAGNTGELFF. The whole variable domain, filled in from reference TRBV9 and TRBJ2-2, reads DSGVTQTPKHLITATGQRVTLRCSPRSGDLSVYWYQQSLDQGLQFLIQYYNGEERAKGNILERFSAQQFPDLHSELNLSSLELGDSALYFCASSVAGNTGELFFGEGSRLTVL.

This rearrangement joins TRBV4-2 to TRBJ1-1; maybe TRBD1 (6 bases). V lost 0 bases to trimming and J lost 6 bases, with 11 bases between them. CDR3 length: 14 residues. Germline V gives CDR1 LGHNA, CDR2 YNFKEQ. CDR3 region: CASSQDPGVPEAFF. CDR3 sequence (DNA): TGTGCCAGCAGCCAAGATCCAGGGGTCCCTGAAGCTTTCTTT.